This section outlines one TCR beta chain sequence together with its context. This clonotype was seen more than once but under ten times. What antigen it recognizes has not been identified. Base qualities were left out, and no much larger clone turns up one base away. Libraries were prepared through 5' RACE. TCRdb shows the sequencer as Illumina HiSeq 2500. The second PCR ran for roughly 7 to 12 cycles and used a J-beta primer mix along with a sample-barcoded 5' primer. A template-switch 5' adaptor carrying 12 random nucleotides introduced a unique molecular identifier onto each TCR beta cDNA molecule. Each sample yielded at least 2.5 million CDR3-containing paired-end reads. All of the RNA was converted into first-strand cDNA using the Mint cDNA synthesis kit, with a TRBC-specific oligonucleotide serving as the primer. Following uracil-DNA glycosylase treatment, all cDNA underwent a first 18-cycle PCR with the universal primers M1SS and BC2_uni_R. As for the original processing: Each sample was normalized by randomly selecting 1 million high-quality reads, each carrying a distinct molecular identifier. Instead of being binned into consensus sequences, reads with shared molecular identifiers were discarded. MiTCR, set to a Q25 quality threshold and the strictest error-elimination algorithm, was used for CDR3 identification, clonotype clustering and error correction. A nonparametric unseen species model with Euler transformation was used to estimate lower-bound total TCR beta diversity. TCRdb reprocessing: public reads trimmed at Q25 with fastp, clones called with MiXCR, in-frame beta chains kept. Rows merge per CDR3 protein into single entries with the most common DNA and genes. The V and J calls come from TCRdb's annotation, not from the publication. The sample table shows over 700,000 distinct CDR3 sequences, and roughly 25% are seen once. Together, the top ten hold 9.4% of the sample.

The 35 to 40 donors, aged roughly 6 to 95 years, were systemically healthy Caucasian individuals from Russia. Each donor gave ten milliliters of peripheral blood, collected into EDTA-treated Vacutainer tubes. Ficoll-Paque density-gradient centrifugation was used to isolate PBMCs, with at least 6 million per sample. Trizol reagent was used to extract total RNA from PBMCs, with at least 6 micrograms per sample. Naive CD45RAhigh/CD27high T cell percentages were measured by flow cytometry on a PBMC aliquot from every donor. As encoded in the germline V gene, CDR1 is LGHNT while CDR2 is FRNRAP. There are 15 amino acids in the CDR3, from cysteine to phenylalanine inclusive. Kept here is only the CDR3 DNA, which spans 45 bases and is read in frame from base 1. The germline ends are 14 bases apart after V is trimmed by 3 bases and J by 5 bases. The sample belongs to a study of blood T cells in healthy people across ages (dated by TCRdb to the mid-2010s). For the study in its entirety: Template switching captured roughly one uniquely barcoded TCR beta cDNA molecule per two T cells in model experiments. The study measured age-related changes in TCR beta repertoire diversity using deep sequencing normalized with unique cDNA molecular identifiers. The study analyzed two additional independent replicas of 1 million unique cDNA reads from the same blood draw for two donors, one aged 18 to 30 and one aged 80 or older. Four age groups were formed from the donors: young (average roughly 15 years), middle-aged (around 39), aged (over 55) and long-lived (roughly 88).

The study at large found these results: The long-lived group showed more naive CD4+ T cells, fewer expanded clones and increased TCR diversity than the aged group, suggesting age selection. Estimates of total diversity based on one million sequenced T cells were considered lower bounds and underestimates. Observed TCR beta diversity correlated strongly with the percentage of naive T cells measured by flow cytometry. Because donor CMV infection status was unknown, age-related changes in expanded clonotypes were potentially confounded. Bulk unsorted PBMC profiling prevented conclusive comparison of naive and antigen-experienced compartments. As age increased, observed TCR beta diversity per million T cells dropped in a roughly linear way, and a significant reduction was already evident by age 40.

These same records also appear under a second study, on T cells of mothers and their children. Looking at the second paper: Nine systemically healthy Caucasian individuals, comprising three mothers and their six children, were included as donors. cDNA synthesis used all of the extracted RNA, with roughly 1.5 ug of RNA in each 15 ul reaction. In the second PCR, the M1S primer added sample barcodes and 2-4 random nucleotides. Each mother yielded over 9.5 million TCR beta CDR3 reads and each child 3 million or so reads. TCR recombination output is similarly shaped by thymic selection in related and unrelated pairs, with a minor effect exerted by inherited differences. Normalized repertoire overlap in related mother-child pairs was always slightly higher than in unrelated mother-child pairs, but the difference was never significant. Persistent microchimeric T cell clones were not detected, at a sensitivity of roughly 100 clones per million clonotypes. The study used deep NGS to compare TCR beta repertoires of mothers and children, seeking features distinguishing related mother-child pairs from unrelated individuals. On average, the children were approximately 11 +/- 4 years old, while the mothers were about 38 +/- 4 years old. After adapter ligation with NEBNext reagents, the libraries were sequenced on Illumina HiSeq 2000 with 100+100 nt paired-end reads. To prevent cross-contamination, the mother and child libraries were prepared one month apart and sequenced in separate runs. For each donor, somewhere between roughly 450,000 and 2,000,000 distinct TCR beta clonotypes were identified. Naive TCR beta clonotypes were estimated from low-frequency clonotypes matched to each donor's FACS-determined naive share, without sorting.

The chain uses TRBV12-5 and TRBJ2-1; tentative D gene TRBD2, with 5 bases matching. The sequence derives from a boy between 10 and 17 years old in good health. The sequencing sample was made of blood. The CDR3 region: CASGFGYLGDNEQFF. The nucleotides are TGTGCTAGTGGTTTCGGCTATCTCGGGGACAATGAGCAGTTCTTC. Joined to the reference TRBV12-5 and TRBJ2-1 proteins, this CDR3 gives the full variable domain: DARVTQTPRHKVTEMGQEVTMRCQPILGHNTVFWYRQTMMQGLELLAYFRNRAPLDDSGMPKDRFSAEMPDATLATLKIQPSEPRDSAVYFCASGFGYLGDNEQFFGPGTRLTVL.